These 16 T cell receptor beta chains originate from one sample sequenced in a study of blood T cell repertoires in COVID-19. Repertoires were generated with immunoSEQ multiplex PCR, while TCRdb's copy carries only in-frame clones and drops some. The sample lists 200,000 to 300,000 clones; about 83% were seen once. Sequencing input: peripheral blood. The receptors originated from an elderly man with acute or convalescent COVID-19.

This chain uses TRBV20-1 with TRBJ2-5; D possibly corresponds to TRBD1 (6 bases). CDR3 length equals 14 residues. CDR1 is DFQATT, CDR2 SNEGSKA, per germline (reference sequence). With 3 bases removed from V and 0 bases from J, the gap between germline ends came to 11 bases. The CDR3 nucleotides are TGCAGTGCTAGTCCTGGGGACAACCAAGAGACCCAGTACTTC. This encodes CSASPGDNQETQYF.

The rearrangement joins TRBV7-9 to TRBJ1-2, with a weak D call TRBD1 (5 bases). Deletions cut 4 bases from V and 2 bases from J, with 11 bases between. The CDR3 totals 14 residues. Looked up from germline, CDR1 is SEHNR and CDR2 is FQNEAQ (reference sequence). The CDR3: CASSSLDRNYGYTF. The CDR3 DNA reads as TGTGCCAGCAGCTCCCTAGACAGAAACTATGGCTACACCTTC.

This clone appeared a single time. In nucleotides, the CDR3 is TGTGCCAGCAGCTTAATACAGGGCAATCAGCCCCAGCATTTT. The encoded protein is CASSLIQGNQPQHF. This chain joins TRBV7-2 and TRBJ1-5; D is possibly TRBD1 (5 bases). V lost 2 bases and J lost 2, with 7 bases in between. Germline values: CDR1 SGHTA, CDR2 FQGNSA. The CDR3 is made up of 14 amino acids.

The chain couples TRBV4-2 to TRBJ1-2; unclear D gene. This CDR3 comprises 13 residues. Germline values: CDR1 LGHNA, CDR2 YNFKEQ. Trimming pared 4 bases from V and 8 bases from J, leaving 14 bases between. The CDR3 reads CASSPRTTQGYTF. CDR3 sequence (DNA): TGTGCCAGCAGCCCCAGAACCACACAGGGCTACACCTTC.

The chain recombines TRBV6-6 with TRBJ1-6; the D gene is possibly TRBD1 (5 bases). The CDR3 is 14 residues long. Between the trimmed V and J ends, which lost 7 bases and 5 bases, there was a span of 12 bases. Per the germline V gene, CDR1 is MNHNY and CDR2 is SVGAGI (reference sequence). CDR3 protein: CASKTETDNSPLHF. In nucleotides, the CDR3 is TGTGCCAGCAAAACAGAGACAGATAATTCACCCCTCCACTTT.

V and J are TRBV6-5 and TRBJ1-2; D is possibly TRBD1 (5 bases). The V gene lost 6 bases and the J gene lost 7 bases, with 18 bases spanning the gap. The CDR3 spans 14 residues. Germline lookup yields CDR1 MNHEY and CDR2 SVGAGI. The CDR3: CASSAGGDWGGYTF. The CDR3 DNA follows: TGTGCCAGCAGCGCCGGCGGGGACTGGGGTGGCTACACCTTC.

V is TRBV10-3 and J is TRBJ1-3, with no clear D. Trimming cost V 11 bases and J 0 bases, with 11 bases left between them. Looked up from germline, CDR1 is ENHRY and CDR2 is SYGVKD. The CDR3 is 13 residues long. In DNA form, the CDR3 reads TGTGCCTCGGAGGAGAGCTCTGGAAACACCATATATTTT. This codes for CASEESSGNTIYF.

This clone showed up just once. The chain joins TRBV5-4 to TRBJ2-3, with D unclear. Germline values: CDR1 SGHNT, CDR2 YYREEE (reference sequence). The CDR3 runs 12 residues. V was clipped by 0 bases and J by 5 bases, with 4 bases between them. The DNA for the CDR3 is TGTGCCAGCAGCTTGGGTAAAGATACGCAGTATTTT. Protein product: CASSLGKDTQYF.

This clone occurred once. V and J are TRBV2 and TRBJ1-1, with unresolved D. V lost 6 bases and J 4 bases, leaving 18 bases between the germline ends. From germline, CDR1 is SNHLY and CDR2 FYNNEI. The CDR3 is 15 amino acids. The CDR3 region is CASRVLRVGSTEAFF. CDR3 coding DNA: TGTGCCAGCAGAGTCCTGCGGGTCGGGAGCACTGAAGCTTTCTTT.

J is TRBJ2-7 and V is TRBV14; the D gene is possibly TRBD1 (5 bases). Germline lookup yields CDR1 SGHDN and CDR2 FVKESK. V lost 2 bases and J lost 5, with 7 bases in between. This CDR3 region has 12 residues. CDR3 region: CASSQSGNEQYF. The CDR3 nucleotides read TGTGCCAGCAGCCAATCAGGGAACGAGCAGTACTTC.

The chain has TRBV28 and TRBJ1-5; TRBD1 matches at 8 bases. The CDR3 is 16 residues long. Germline assignment: CDR1 MDHEN and CDR2 SYDVKM. V shed 4 bases and J 0 bases; nucleotides not matched to a gene: 5. CDR3 nucleotide sequence: TGTGCCAGCAGTTCCCCCGGACAGGGTAGCAATCAGCCCCAGCATTTT. It codes for CASSSPGQGSNQPQHF. Together with reference TRBV28 and TRBJ1-5, the CDR3 gives the full variable domain: DVKVTQSSRYLVKRTGEKVFLECVQDMDHENMFWYRQDPGLGLRLIYFSYDVKMKEKGDIPEGYSVSREKKERFSLILESASTNQTSMYLCASSSPGQGSNQPQHFGDGTRLSIL.

This chain connects TRBV18 to TRBJ2-7, with D perhaps matching TRBD2 (6 bases). The CDR3 has 13 amino acids. V lost 1 base to trimming and J lost 6 bases, with 10 bases between them. CDR1 is KGHSH and CDR2 is LQKENI in the germline V gene. In nucleotides, the CDR3 is TGTGCCAGCTCACCACAACTCGGGAGCGAGCAGTACTTC. Amino acid sequence: CASSPQLGSEQYF.

This clone was recorded a few times. This chain joins TRBV4-1 and TRBJ1-2; TRBD1 is a possible D gene (5 bases). The CDR3 is 13 residues long. Per germline, CDR1 MGHRA and CDR2 YSYEKL. The germline V and J ends were trimmed by 3 bases and 8 bases, with 13 bases remaining between them. This chain's CDR3 is CASSQVQASGYTF. DNA for the CDR3: TGCGCCAGCAGCCAGGTACAGGCCAGCGGCTACACCTTC.

V gene TRBV7-8 combines with J gene TRBJ2-5; a possible D gene is TRBD2 (5 bases). V was shortened by 1 base and J by 4 bases, with 7 bases between the two germline ends. The length of the CDR3 is 13 residues. The germline CDR1 and CDR2 sequences are SGHVS and FQNEAQ. In DNA, the CDR3 is TGTGCCAGCAGCTTAGTAGCGCCAGAGACCCAGTACTTC. Its protein is CASSLVAPETQYF.

The chain couples TRBV5-1 to TRBJ2-2; 7 nucleotides agree with TRBD1. V gave up 3 bases and J gave up 4 bases; unmatched junction bases: 6. CDR1 and CDR2 (germline): SGHRS, YFSETQ. The CDR3 spans 15 residues. The DNA of the CDR3 is TGCGCCAGCAGCTCCACAGGGGATGGCACCGGGGAGCTGTTTTTT. Amino acids: CASSSTGDGTGELFF.

This rearrangement joins TRBV6-5 to TRBJ1-1, with D perhaps matching TRBD1 (5 bases). Germline lookup yields CDR1 MNHEY and CDR2 SVGAGI. V gave up 2 bases and J gave up 12 bases, with 16 bases separating them. There are 13 residues in the CDR3. The CDR3 nucleotides are TGTGCCAGCAGTTACCGCACAGGTTTGAGGACTTTCTTT. Encoded protein: CASSYRTGLRTFF.